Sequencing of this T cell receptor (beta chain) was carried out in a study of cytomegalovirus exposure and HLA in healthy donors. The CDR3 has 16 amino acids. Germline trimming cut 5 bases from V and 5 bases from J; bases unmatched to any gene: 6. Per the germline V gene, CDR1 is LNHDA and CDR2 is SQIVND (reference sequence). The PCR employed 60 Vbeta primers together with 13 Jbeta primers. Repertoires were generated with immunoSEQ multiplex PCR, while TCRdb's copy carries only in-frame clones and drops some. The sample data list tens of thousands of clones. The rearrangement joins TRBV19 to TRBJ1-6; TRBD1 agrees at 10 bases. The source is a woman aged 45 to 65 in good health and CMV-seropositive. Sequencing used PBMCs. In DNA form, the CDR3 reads TGTGCCAGTAGTCCGCGGACAGGGGGAAATAATTCACCCCTCCACTTT. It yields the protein CASSPRTGGNNSPLHF. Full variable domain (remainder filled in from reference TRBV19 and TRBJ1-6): DGGITQSPKYLFRKEGQNVTLSCEQNLNHDAMYWYRQDPGQGLRLIYYSQIVNDFQKGDIAEGYSVSREKKESFPLTVTSAQKNPTAFYLCASSPRTGGNNSPLHFGNGTRLTVT.